The rows below give T cell receptor beta chains drawn from one sample of a study of glioma-infiltrating T cells. TCRdb reprocessed the multiplex PCR reads via MiXCR and lists one record per CDR3 protein. The data show around 100,000 distinct CDR3 sequences, approximately 28% seen once. The specimen sequenced was glioma tissue, nonneoplastic brain tissue, or PBMCs (not recorded which). The receptors were sampled from a human donor with low-grade glioma or glioblastoma, undergoing nonglioma brain surgery, or in good health (not recorded which). The CDR3 runs from the conserved cysteine through the conserved F or W. A D gene is named only where the DNA matches it firmly. Some rows have no size entry. The others give once, few or many, or a class for an expanded clone.

>TRBJ1-1|many|TRBV7-3|NA
CASSAYLMGPNTEAFF
TGTGCCAGCAGCGCGTATCTTATGGGGCCGAACACTGAAGCTTTCTTT
>TRBJ2-7|many|TRBV20-1|NA
CSARRGYYEQYF
TGCAGTGCTAGACGGGGGTATTACGAGCAGTACTTC
>TRBJ2-3|NA|TRBV14|TRBD2
CASRLRGSTDTQYF
TGTGCCAGCAGGCTGCGGGGGAGCACAGATACGCAGTATTTT
>TRBJ2-1|few|TRBV19|NA
CASSMGSGQYSYNEQFF
TGTGCCAGTAGTATGGGGAGCGGGCAGTACTCCTACAATGAGCAGTTCTTC
>TRBJ2-3|NA|TRBV10-3|TRBD2
CATAIAGRTDTQYF
TGTGCCACCGCTATAGCGGGGCGGACAGATACGCAGTATTTT
>TRBJ2-3|many|TRBV7-2|NA
CASSSADTQYF
TGTGCCAGCAGCTCGGCAGATACGCAGTATTTT
>TRBJ2-3|many|TRBV4-2|TRBD2
CASSQEQTSGGTDTQYF
TGTGCCAGCAGCCAAGAGCAAACTAGCGGGGGAACAGATACGCAGTATTTT
>TRBJ1-3|NA|TRBV5-1|NA
CASSLTPPPIYF
TGCGCCAGCAGCTTGACACCCCCCCCCATATATTTT
>TRBJ2-7|NA|TRBV7-8|TRBD1
CASSFRTGGDEQYF
TGTGCCAGCAGCTTTAGGACAGGGGGCGACGAGCAGTACTTC
>TRBJ1-1|many|TRBV20-1|NA
CSAHEGGRISEAFF
TGCAGTGCCCACGAAGGGGGGAGAATTTCTGAAGCTTTCTTT
>TRBJ1-2|many|TRBV6-1|NA
CASRTQGVGGYTF
TGTGCCAGCAGAACGCAGGGAGTTGGTGGCTACACCTTC
>TRBJ1-2|NA|TRBV28|NA
CARTTQGSGYTF
TGTGCCAGAACTACGCAGGGGTCTGGGTACACCTTC
>TRBJ1-5|many|TRBV4-1|NA
CASSQVRGQAINQPQHF
TGCGCCAGCAGCCAAGTGCGAGGTCAGGCCATCAATCAGCCCCAGCATTTT
>TRBJ1-6|many|TRBV28|NA
CASSLRVVSPLHF
TGTGCCAGCAGTTTACGGGTAGTCTCACCCCTCCACTTT
>TRBJ2-7|NA|TRBV28|NA
CASSLTALLGGQYEQYF
TGTGCCAGCAGTTTGACAGCCCTTCTCGGGGGGCAATACGAGCAGTACTTC
>TRBJ2-1|few|TRBV11-1|TRBD1
CASSLTGEQFF
TGTGCCAGCAGCTTGACAGGGGAGCAGTTCTTC
>TRBJ1-1|NA|TRBV5-4|NA
CASSWSASNTEAFF
TGTGCCAGCAGCTGGAGTGCATCGAACACTGAAGCTTTCTTT
>TRBJ2-7|many|TRBV7-2|NA
CASSLGGGGWYEQYF
TGTGCCAGCAGCCTAGGGGGAGGAGGATGGTACGAGCAGTACTTC
>TRBJ2-3|NA|TRBV12-5|NA
CASGLNGGPTDTQYF
TGTGCTAGTGGCCTAAACGGGGGCCCCACAGATACGCAGTATTTT
>TRBJ2-3|many|TRBV27|NA
CASSLSGNTDTQYF
TGTGCCAGCAGTTTATCCGGCAACACAGATACGCAGTATTTT
>TRBJ1-1|few|TRBV4-2|NA
CASSRVGNVDTEAFF
TGTGCCAGCAGCCGGGTGGGGAATGTGGACACTGAAGCTTTCTTT
>TRBJ1-2|many|TRBV15|NA
CATSRDASYGYTF
TGTGCCACCAGCAGAGACGCGAGCTATGGCTACACCTTC
>TRBJ2-1|few|TRBV7-8|NA
CASSSLSLEQFF
TGTGCCAGCAGCTCACTTAGTTTAGAGCAGTTCTTC
>TRBJ2-7|many|TRBV4-1|NA
CASSLPHLYEQYF
TGCGCCAGCAGTCTACCACACCTCTACGAGCAGTACTTC
>TRBJ2-3|many|TRBV24-1|TRBD2
CATSDLTAGVTDTQYF
TGTGCCACCAGTGATTTAACAGCGGGGGTTACAGATACGCAGTATTTT
>TRBJ1-1|few|TRBV20-1|NA
CSARRDLNTEAFF
TGCAGTGCTAGGCGGGATTTGAACACTGAAGCTTTCTTT
>TRBJ2-5|NA|TRBV6-6|NA
CASSYSLEDKQETQYF
TGTGCCAGCAGTTACTCACTAGAGGACAAGCAAGAGACCCAGTACTTC
>TRBJ1-1|many|TRBV20-1|NA
CSASVGGGGTEAFF
TGCAGTGCTAGCGTAGGGGGGGGGGGCACTGAAGCTTTCTTT
>TRBJ2-1|NA|TRBV4-1|TRBD2
CASSQGGLAGGREQFF
TGCGCCAGCAGCCAAGGGGGACTAGCGGGGGGGCGAGAGCAGTTCTTC
>TRBJ2-5|few|TRBV5-8|NA
CASSLATRIGETQYF
TGTGCCAGCAGCTTGGCCACAAGGATAGGTGAGACCCAGTACTTC
>TRBJ2-3|NA|TRBV9|TRBD2
CASSPRGTSGEDTQYF
TGTGCCAGCAGCCCCCGCGGGACTAGCGGGGAAGATACGCAGTATTTT
>TRBJ2-3|few|TRBV12-3/TRBV12-4|TRBD2
CASSLALSSGVDTQYF
TGTGCCAGCAGTTTAGCGTTGTCTAGCGGGGTAGATACGCAGTATTTT
>TRBJ2-5|many|TRBV27|TRBD1
CASNRGETQYF
TGTGCCAGCAACAGGGGTGAGACCCAGTACTTC
>TRBJ2-1|many|TRBV6-6|NA
CASSYSDSGPSNEQFF
TGTGCCAGCAGTTACTCCGACAGCGGTCCTAGCAATGAGCAGTTCTTC
>TRBJ2-7|NA|TRBV11-2|NA
CASSFGTEPYEQYF
TGTGCCAGCAGCTTCGGGACGGAACCTTACGAGCAGTACTTC
>TRBJ2-3|many|TRBV20-1|TRBD1
CSARPGQGDTQYF
TGCAGTGCTAGGCCGGGACAGGGAGATACGCAGTATTTT
>TRBJ2-1|NA|TRBV2|TRBD1
CASSKRQGASYNEQFF
TGTGCCAGCAGTAAGAGACAGGGGGCATCCTACAATGAGCAGTTCTTC
>TRBJ1-1|many|TRBV29-1|NA
CSGGAGVIASEAFF
TGCAGCGGGGGGGCTGGGGTGATTGCCTCCGAAGCTTTCTTT
>TRBJ1-1|many|TRBV7-3|NA
CASSLTGGMRTEAFF
TGTGCCAGCAGCTTAACGGGGGGGATGAGGACTGAAGCTTTCTTT
>TRBJ2-3|many|TRBV20-1|TRBD2
CSARRGTTDTQYF
TGCAGTGCTAGGCGGGGGACCACAGATACGCAGTATTTT
>TRBJ2-7|few|TRBV11-2|TRBD2
CASSSTSGVGEQYF
TGTGCCAGCAGCTCAACTAGCGGGGTTGGCGAGCAGTACTTC
>TRBJ1-1|many|TRBV6-1|NA
CASSFGRDLGEAFF
TGTGCCAGCAGTTTTGGACGGGATTTAGGGGAAGCTTTCTTT
>TRBJ1-6|many|TRBV27|TRBD1
CASSTWTGLNSPLHF
TGTGCCAGCAGTACCTGGACAGGGCTTAATTCACCCCTCCACTTT
>TRBJ2-7|NA|TRBV29-1|NA
CSGKVSYEQYF
TGCAGCGGGAAGGTCTCCTACGAGCAGTACTTC
>TRBJ2-1|NA|TRBV29-1|TRBD2
CSDGTSAGTGEQFF
TGCAGCGATGGGACTAGCGCGGGGACCGGCGAGCAGTTCTTC
>TRBJ2-1|many|TRBV6-2/TRBV6-3|TRBD2
CASSYTGLATDEQFF
TGTGCCAGCAGTTACACGGGACTAGCGACCGATGAGCAGTTCTTC
>TRBJ2-7|few|TRBV28|TRBD1
CASTTGTRDEQYF
TGTGCCAGCACGACAGGGACGCGGGACGAGCAGTACTTC
>TRBJ1-1|few|TRBV2|NA
CASIGAGLTEAFF
TGTGCCAGCATTGGGGCAGGATTAACTGAAGCTTTCTTT
>TRBJ1-2|NA|TRBV24-1|NA
CATSDPKGTDGYGYTF
TGTGCCACCAGTGACCCTAAAGGGACTGATGGCTATGGCTACACCTTC
>TRBJ1-3|NA|TRBV2|NA
CASRAGYSVNTIYF
TGTGCCAGCAGGGCGGGGTACTCTGTAAACACCATATATTTT
>TRBJ2-3|few|TRBV12-3/TRBV12-4|NA
CAIPRRGYPDTQYF
TGTGCCATTCCGAGGAGGGGCTACCCAGATACGCAGTATTTT
>TRBJ2-5|NA|TRBV6-1|NA
CASMLSLKDTQYF
TGTGCCAGCATGCTCAGCCTGAAGGACACCCAGTACTTC
>TRBJ2-3|few|TRBV7-2|TRBD2
CASSLGLAGSTDTQYF
TGTGCCAGCAGCCTGGGACTAGCGGGCAGCACAGATACGCAGTATTTT
>TRBJ1-2|NA|TRBV19|NA
CASSPFGRAANYGHTF
TGTGCCAGTAGTCCTTTCGGACGGGCCGCTAACTATGGCCACACCTTC